Here is one TCR beta chain with its context. These data originate in a study of blood T cell repertoires in COVID-19. Clones were sequenced by immunoSEQ multiplex PCR, and TCRdb holds only the in-frame ones, with some missing. The sample records about 400,000 clones, roughly 87% being singletons. The CDR3 covers 14 residues. V lost 1 base and J lost 2, with 7 bases in between. Germline CDR1 reads LNHDA; CDR2 reads SQIVND (reference sequence). In terms of age and location, participants ranged from roughly 18 to 90 years and lived in roughly 22 US areas. The chain recombines TRBV19 with TRBJ2-3, with D possibly being TRBD2 (6 bases). This receptor was identified in a young woman who had recovered from COVID-19. The sequencing sample was made of PBMCs or T cells enriched from blood (not recorded which). The CDR3 here is CASSIGTTTDTQYF. Written as DNA, the CDR3 is TGTGCCAGTAGTATAGGGACTACCACAGATACGCAGTATTTT.